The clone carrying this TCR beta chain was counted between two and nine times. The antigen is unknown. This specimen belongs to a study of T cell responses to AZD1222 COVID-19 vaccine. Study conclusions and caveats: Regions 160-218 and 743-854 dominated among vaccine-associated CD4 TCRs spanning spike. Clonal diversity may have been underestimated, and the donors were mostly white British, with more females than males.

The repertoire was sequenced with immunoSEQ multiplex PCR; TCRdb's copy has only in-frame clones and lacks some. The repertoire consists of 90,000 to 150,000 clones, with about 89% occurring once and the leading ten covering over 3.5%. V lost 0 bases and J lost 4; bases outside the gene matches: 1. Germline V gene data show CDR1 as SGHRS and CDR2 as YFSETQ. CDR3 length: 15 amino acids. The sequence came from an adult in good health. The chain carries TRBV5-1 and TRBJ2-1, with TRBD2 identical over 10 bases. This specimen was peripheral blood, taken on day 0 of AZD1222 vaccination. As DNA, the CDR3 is TGCGCCAGCAGCTTGGAACTAGCGGGGTACAATGAGCAGTTCTTC. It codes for CASSLELAGYNEQFF. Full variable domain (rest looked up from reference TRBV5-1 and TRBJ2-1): KAGVTQTPRYLIKTRGQQVTLSCSPISGHRSVSWYQQTPGQGLQFLFEYFSETQRNKGNFPGRFSGRQFSNSRSEMNVSTLELGDSALYLCASSLELAGYNEQFFGPGTRLTVL.